This T cell receptor (beta chain) appears in the sequencing data of a study of T cells in Graves' hyperthyroidism and ophthalmopathy. Study-wide background: Peripheral blood collection took place at initial diagnosis, before any treatment.

Amplified regions were TCR beta CDR3 sequences from RNA transcripts. In the first-round RT-PCR of the TCR CDR3, the HTBI primer set was used. TCRdb ran MiXCR on the multiplex PCR reads and lists one entry per CDR3 protein. Of fewer than 550,000 distinct CDR3 sequences listed, 15% to 17% were seen once; the top ten hold less than 15%. V was clipped by 7 bases and J by 1 base, with 13 bases between them. The CDR3 runs to 14 residues. The germline CDR1 and CDR2 sequences are MNHEY and SVGEGT. This clonotype was picked up many times. The sequence was obtained from a woman under 30 with Graves' hyperthyroidism. The sequenced sample was blood. V gene TRBV6-2 or TRBV6-3 combines with J gene TRBJ2-5; D is possibly TRBD2 (6 bases). CDR3 protein: CASTPRGAQETQYF. In DNA, the CDR3 is TGTGCCAGCACTCCCCGCGGGGCCCAAGAGACCCAGTACTTC.